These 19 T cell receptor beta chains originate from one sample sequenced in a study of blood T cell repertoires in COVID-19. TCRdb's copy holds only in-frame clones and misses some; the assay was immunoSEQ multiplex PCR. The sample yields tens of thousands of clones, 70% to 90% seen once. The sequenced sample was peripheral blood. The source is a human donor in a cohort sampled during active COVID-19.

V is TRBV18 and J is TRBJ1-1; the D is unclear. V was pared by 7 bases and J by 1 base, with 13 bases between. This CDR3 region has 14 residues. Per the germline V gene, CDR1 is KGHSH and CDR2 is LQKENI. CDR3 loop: CASYPGRSNTEAFF. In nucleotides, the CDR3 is TGTGCCAGCTACCCCGGGAGATCGAACACTGAAGCTTTCTTT.

The CDR3 loop is CASREGNEKLFF. DNA of the CDR3: TGTGCCAGCCGAGAGGGTAATGAAAAACTGTTTTTT. The chain carries TRBV4-2 and TRBJ1-4; D is uncertain. This CDR3 region has 12 residues. The V gene lost 8 bases and the J gene lost 4 bases, with 8 bases spanning the gap. CDR1 LGHNA and CDR2 YNFKEQ come from the germline V gene.

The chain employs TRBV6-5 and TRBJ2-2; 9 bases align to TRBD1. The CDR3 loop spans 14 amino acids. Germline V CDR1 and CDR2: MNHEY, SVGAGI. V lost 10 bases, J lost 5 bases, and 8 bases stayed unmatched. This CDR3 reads CATGRDRVTGELFF. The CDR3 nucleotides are TGTGCCACGGGCCGGGACAGGGTTACCGGGGAGCTGTTTTTT.

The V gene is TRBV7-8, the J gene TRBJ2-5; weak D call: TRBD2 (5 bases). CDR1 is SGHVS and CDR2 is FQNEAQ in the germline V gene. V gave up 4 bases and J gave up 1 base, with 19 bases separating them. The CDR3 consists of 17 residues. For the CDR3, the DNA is TGTGCCAGCAGCTCCAGCGATCAGATCCGGGGCCAAGAGACCCAGTACTTC. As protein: CASSSSDQIRGQETQYF. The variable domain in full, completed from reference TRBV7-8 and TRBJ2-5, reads GAGVSQSPRYKVAKRGQDVALRCDPISGHVSLFWYQQALGQGPEFLTYFQNEAQLDKSGLPSDRFFAERPEGSVSTLKIQRTQQEDSAVYLCASSSSDQIRGQETQYFGPGTRLLVL.

The CDR3 here is CASSFQGEKLFF. The DNA for the CDR3 is TGTGCCAGCAGCTTCCAGGGGGAAAAACTGTTTTTT. V gene TRBV13 combines with J gene TRBJ1-4, with a tentative D call TRBD1 (6 bases). The CDR3 totals 12 residues. The V gene lost 3 bases and the J gene lost 8 bases, with 7 bases spanning the gap. Per the germline V gene, CDR1 is PRHDT and CDR2 is FYEKMQ (reference sequence).

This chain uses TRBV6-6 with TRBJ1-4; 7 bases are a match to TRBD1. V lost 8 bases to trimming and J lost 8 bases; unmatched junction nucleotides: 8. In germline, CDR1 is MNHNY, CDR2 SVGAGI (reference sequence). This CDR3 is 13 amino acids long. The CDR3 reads CASSRQGYEKLFF. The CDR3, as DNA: TGTGCCAGCTCAAGACAGGGATACGAAAAACTGTTTTTT.

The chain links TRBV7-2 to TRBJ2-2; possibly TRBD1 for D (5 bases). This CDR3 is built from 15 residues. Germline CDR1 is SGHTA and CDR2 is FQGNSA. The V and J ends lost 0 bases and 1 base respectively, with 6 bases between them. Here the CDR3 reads CASSLATENTGELFF. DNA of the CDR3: TGTGCCAGCAGCTTAGCGACAGAGAACACCGGGGAGCTGTTTTTT.

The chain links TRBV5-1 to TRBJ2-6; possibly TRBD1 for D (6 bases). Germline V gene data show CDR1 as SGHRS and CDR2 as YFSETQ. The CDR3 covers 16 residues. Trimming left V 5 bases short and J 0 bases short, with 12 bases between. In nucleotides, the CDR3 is TGCGCCAGCAGTCTGGACAGTAGCTCTGGGGCCAACGTCCTGACTTTC. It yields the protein CASSLDSSSGANVLTF.

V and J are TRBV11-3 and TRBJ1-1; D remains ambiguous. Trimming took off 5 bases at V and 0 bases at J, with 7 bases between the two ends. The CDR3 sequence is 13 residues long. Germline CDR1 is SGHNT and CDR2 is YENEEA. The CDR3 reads CASSRTVNTEAFF. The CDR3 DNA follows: TGTGCCAGCAGCCGCACGGTGAACACTGAAGCTTTCTTT.

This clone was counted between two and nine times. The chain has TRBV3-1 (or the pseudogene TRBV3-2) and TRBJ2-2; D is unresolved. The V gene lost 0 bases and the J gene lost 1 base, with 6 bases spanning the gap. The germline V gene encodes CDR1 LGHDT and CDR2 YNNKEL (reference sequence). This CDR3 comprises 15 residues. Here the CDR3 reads CASSQETWNTGELFF. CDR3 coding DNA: TGTGCCAGCAGCCAAGAGACATGGAACACCGGGGAGCTGTTTTTT.

The CDR3 region is CASSKVGEQFF. The CDR3 bases are TGTGCCAGCAGCAAAGTCGGGGAGCAGTTCTTC. The genes are TRBV3-1 (or the pseudogene TRBV3-2) and TRBJ2-1; D remains unclear. V lost 5 bases, J lost 10 bases, and 9 bases lay in between. Germline assignment: CDR1 LGHDT and CDR2 YNNKEL (reference sequence). The CDR3 is made up of 11 amino acids.

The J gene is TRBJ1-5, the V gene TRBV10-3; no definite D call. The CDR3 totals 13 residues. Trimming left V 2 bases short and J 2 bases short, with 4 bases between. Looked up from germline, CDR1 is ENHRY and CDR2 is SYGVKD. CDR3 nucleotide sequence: TGTGCCATCAGTGAGCGGGGCAATCAGCCCCAGCATTTT. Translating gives CAISERGNQPQHF.

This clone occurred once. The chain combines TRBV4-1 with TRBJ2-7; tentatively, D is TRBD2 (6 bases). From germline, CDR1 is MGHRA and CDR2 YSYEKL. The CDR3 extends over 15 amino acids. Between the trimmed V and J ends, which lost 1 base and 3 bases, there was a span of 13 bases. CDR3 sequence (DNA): TGCGCCAGCAGCCAAGGTCCGGAGGGGAGCTACGAGCAGTACTTC. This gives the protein CASSQGPEGSYEQYF.

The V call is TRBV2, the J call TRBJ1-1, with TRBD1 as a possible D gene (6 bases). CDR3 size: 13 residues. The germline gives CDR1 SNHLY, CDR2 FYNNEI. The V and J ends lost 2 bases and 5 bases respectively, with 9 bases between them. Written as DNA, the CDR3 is TGTGCCAGCAGTGAAAGGGGGTGGACTGAAGCTTTCTTT. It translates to CASSERGWTEAFF.

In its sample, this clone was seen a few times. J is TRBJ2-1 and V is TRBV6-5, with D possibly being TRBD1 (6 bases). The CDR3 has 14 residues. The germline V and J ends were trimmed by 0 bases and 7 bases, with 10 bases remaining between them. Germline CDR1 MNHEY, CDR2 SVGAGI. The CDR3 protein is CASSYSRGGNEQFF. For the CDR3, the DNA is TGTGCCAGCAGTTACTCGAGAGGGGGAAATGAGCAGTTCTTC.

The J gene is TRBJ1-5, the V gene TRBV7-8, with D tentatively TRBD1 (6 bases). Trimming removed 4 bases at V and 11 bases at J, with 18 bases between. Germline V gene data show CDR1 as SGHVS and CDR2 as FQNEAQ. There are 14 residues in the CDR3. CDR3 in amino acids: CASSSDRSPSTQHF. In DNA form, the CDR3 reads TGTGCCAGCAGCTCCGACAGGTCGCCCTCGACCCAGCATTTT.

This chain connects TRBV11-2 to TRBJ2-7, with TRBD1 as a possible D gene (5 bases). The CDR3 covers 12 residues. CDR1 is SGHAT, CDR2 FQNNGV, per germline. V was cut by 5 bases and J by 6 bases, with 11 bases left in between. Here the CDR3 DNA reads TGTGCCAGCAGCCGGCAGGGTTTCGAGCAGTACTTC. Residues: CASSRQGFEQYF. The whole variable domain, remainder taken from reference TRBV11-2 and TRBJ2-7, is EAGVAQSPRYKIIEKRQSVAFWCNPISGHATLYWYQQILGQGPKLLIQFQNNGVVDDSQLPKDRFSAERLKGVDSTLKIQPAKLEDSAVYLCASSRQGFEQYFGPGTRLTVT.

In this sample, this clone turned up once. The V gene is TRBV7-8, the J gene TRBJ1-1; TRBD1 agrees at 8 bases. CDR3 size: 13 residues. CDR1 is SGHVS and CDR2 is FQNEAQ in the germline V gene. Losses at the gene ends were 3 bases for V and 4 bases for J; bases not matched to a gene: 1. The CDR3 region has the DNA TGTGCCAGCAGCTTCAGGGGGCTCACTGAAGCTTTCTTT. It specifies CASSFRGLTEAFF.

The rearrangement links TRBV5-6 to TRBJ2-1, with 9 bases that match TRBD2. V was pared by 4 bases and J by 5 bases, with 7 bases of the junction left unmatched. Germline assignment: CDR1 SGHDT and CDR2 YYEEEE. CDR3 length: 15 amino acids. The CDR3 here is CASSKLAGLNNEQFF. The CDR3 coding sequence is TGTGCCAGCAGCAAACTAGCGGGCCTAAACAATGAGCAGTTCTTC.